Sequencing of this TCR beta chain was carried out in a study of identical twins. TCRdb ran MiXCR on the 5' RACE reads and lists one entry per CDR3 protein. The sample yields nearly 900,000 distinct CDR3 sequences, 9% to 15% seen once. The data were also submitted as part of a second study, on yellow fever vaccine responses in identical twins.

The sequenced material came from PBMCs. The sequence was collected from a young woman in good health.

CDR3 amino acids: CASSRLGVAYNEQFF. The CDR3 nucleotides are TGTGCCAGCAGCCGACTAGGGGTTGCCTACAATGAGCAGTTCTTC. The chain combines TRBV7-9 with TRBJ2-1; perhaps TRBD2 as D (6 bases). Germline V lookup: CDR1 SEHNR, CDR2 FQNEAQ (reference sequence). The V gene lost 5 bases and the J gene lost 2 bases, with 13 bases spanning the gap. The CDR3 runs to 15 residues. The full variable domain, in which reference TRBV7-9 and TRBJ2-1 provide the parts outside the CDR3, is DTGVSQNPRHKITKRGQNVTFRCDPISEHNRLYWYRQTLGQGPEFLTYFQNEAQLEKSRLLSDRFSAERPKGSFSTLEIQRTEQGDSAMYLCASSRLGVAYNEQFFGPGTRLTVL.